These 30 T cell receptor beta chains were all obtained from the same sample, sequenced in a study of blood T cells in healthy people across ages. A second roughly 6 to 11 cycle PCR used barcoded and J-beta primers. TCRdb called the 5' RACE reads again in MiXCR, with one record for every CDR3 protein. The sample yields about 800,000 distinct CDR3 sequences, 58% seen once. Sequenced sample: blood. Receptors originate from a man aged 30-40 years in good health.

The chain's CDR3 is CASSSTGEPQYF. Here the CDR3 DNA reads TGTGCCAGCAGTTCTACAGGGGAGCCCCAGTACTTC. V is TRBV6-6 and J is TRBJ2-7; 7 bases are shared with TRBD1. J gave up 10 bases and V 4 bases, and 7 bases lay outside the gene matches. The CDR3 runs 12 residues. CDR1 and CDR2 from the germline V gene are MNHNY and SVGAGI (reference sequence).

This clonotype was seen a handful of times. The genes are TRBV7-2 and TRBJ2-7; D is perhaps TRBD1 (5 bases). V was trimmed by 2 bases and J by 0 bases, leaving 17 bases between them. Germline V gives CDR1 SGHTA, CDR2 FQGNSA. The CDR3 is made up of 17 amino acids. DNA for the CDR3: TGTGCCAGCAGCTTACATGGAAATAGGGGTCTCTCCTACGAGCAGTACTTC. It translates to CASSLHGNRGLSYEQYF.

This clonotype was picked up a small number of times. The chain is built from TRBV29-1 and TRBJ1-5, with D unclear. From germline, CDR1 is SQVTM and CDR2 ANQGSEA. This CDR3 contains 12 residues. V was trimmed by 4 bases and J by 4 bases, leaving 8 bases between them. The CDR3 loop reads CSVVAGNQPQHF. The DNA for the CDR3 is TGCAGCGTTGTGGCCGGGAATCAGCCCCAGCATTTT.

V gene TRBV7-6 combines with J gene TRBJ2-1; D is uncertain. V lost 1 base to trimming and J lost 10 bases, with 8 bases between them. CDR1 and CDR2 (germline): SGHVS, FNYEAQ. The CDR3 runs 12 residues. The CDR3 loop reads CASSLVQAEQFF. For the CDR3, the DNA is TGTGCCAGCAGCTTAGTTCAAGCGGAGCAGTTCTTC.

This chain uses TRBV4-3 with TRBJ2-4; perhaps TRBD1 as D (6 bases). The DNA end is a closer match to TRBJ2-7, so the J assignment may be wrong. CDR1 LGHNA and CDR2 YSLEER come from the germline V gene. This CDR3 spans 15 amino acids. CDR3 residues: CASSQGRQEIYEQYF. The CDR3 DNA reads TGCGCCAGCAGCCAAGGTCGACAGGAAATCTACGAGCAGTACTTC.

This chain uses TRBV3-1 with TRBJ2-5; 7 bases are a match to TRBD2. The ends lost 3 bases at V and 7 bases at J; junction bases unmatched: 5. The CDR3 loop spans 13 amino acids. Germline V CDR1 and CDR2: LGHDT, YNNKEL (reference sequence). The CDR3 sequence: CASSQAREGTQYF. For the CDR3, the DNA is TGTGCCAGCAGCCAGGCAAGGGAGGGGACCCAGTACTTC.

The chain has TRBV4-2 and TRBJ2-7; D unclear. CDR3 length equals 15 residues. The ends were cut back, 0 bases at V and 2 bases at J, with 11 bases in the middle. Germline V gives CDR1 LGHNA, CDR2 YNFKEQ. The CDR3 loop reads CASSQDISGTYEQYF. The CDR3 nucleotides are TGTGCCAGCAGCCAAGATATAAGTGGGACCTACGAGCAGTACTTC.

The genes are TRBV20-1 and TRBJ2-1, with D unresolved. The CDR3 runs to 14 residues. Trimming cost V 5 bases and J 3 bases, with 14 bases left between them. Looked up from germline, CDR1 is DFQATT and CDR2 is SNEGSKA (reference sequence). The CDR3 DNA reads as TGCAGTGCTTTGGACCATCTCTACTACAATGAGCAGTTCTTC. This encodes CSALDHLYYNEQFF.

The V and J genes are TRBV6-5 and TRBJ2-4, with TRBD2 identical over 7 bases. V trimming: 6 bases; J trimming: 4 bases; junction bases outside the gene matches: 6. Germline assignment: CDR1 MNHEY and CDR2 SVGAGI. The CDR3 totals 14 residues. CDR3 region: CASRLDGGKNIQYF. For the CDR3, the DNA is TGTGCCAGCAGGCTCGACGGGGGGAAAAACATTCAGTACTTC.

This clonotype was detected only a few times. The CDR3 nucleotides read TGCAGCGCCCGGGGACTAGGAGACAATGAGCAGTTCTTC. Its translation: CSARGLGDNEQFF. V gene TRBV29-1 combines with J gene TRBJ2-1; 8 bases map to TRBD2. Losses at the gene ends were 7 bases for V and 5 bases for J; bases not matched to a gene: 7. There are 13 residues in the CDR3. Germline CDR1 SQVTM, CDR2 ANQGSEA.

The rearrangement joins TRBV7-2 to TRBJ2-5; D may match TRBD1 or TRBD2 (6 bases each). The V end was cut by 7 bases, the J end by 5 bases, with 17 bases between. Germline CDR1 and CDR2: SGHTA and FQGNSA. The CDR3 sequence is 14 residues long. As DNA, the CDR3 is TGTGCCAGCACCCTTCGGAGAGGGGGGGAGACCCAGTACTTC. Amino acids: CASTLRRGGETQYF.

The chain couples TRBV10-3 to TRBJ2-1; D unresolved. From germline, CDR1 is ENHRY and CDR2 SYGVKD. V gave up 6 bases and J gave up 10 bases, with 13 bases separating them. This CDR3 contains 12 residues. The CDR3 reads CAIRAGGGEQFF. The CDR3, as DNA: TGTGCCATCAGGGCAGGTGGCGGAGAGCAGTTCTTC.

In its sample, this clonotype was seen a few times. The rearrangement joins TRBV7-2 to TRBJ2-5; D unresolved. V was trimmed by 1 base and J by 3 bases, leaving 9 bases between them. Germline-derived CDR1 and CDR2 are SGHTA and FQGNSA. The CDR3 runs 14 residues. Here the CDR3 reads CASSLVLGKETQYF. The CDR3 DNA sequence: TGTGCCAGCAGCTTAGTATTGGGCAAAGAGACCCAGTACTTC.

The rearrangement links TRBV12-5 to TRBJ2-6; D may be TRBD1 or TRBD2 (5 bases each). CDR3 length equals 15 residues. Trimming took off 3 bases at V and 8 bases at J, with 14 bases between the two ends. Germline V lookup: CDR1 LGHNT, CDR2 FRNRAP. The CDR3 region is CASGFLSGRPNVLTF. The CDR3 DNA is TGTGCTAGTGGTTTCCTATCGGGACGCCCCAACGTCCTGACTTTC. Complete variable domain (other parts from reference TRBV12-5 and TRBJ2-6): DARVTQTPRHKVTEMGQEVTMRCQPILGHNTVFWYRQTMMQGLELLAYFRNRAPLDDSGMPKDRFSAEMPDATLATLKIQPSEPRDSAVYFCASGFLSGRPNVLTFGAGSRLTVL.

This clonotype occurred a few times. The genes are TRBV7-2 and TRBJ1-5; 8 nucleotides line up with TRBD1. This CDR3 has 14 residues. CDR1 SGHTA and CDR2 FQGNSA come from the germline V gene. The ends lost 5 bases at V and 10 bases at J; junction bases unmatched: 10. CDR3: CASSLGTGIEPQHF. The CDR3 DNA is TGTGCCAGCAGCCTGGGGACAGGCATTGAACCCCAGCATTTT.

This chain links TRBV7-2 with TRBJ2-7; maybe TRBD2 (6 bases). Germline V gene data show CDR1 as SGHTA and CDR2 as FQGNSA. The CDR3 consists of 15 residues. The V end lost 1 base, the J end lost 3 bases, and 13 bases lay between the germline ends. The CDR3 DNA is TGTGCCAGCAGCTTAGGTCCATTGGGGGGCTACGAGCAGTACTTC. Translated: CASSLGPLGGYEQYF.

The chain recombines TRBV12-3 or TRBV12-4 with TRBJ2-1; D gene ambiguous. CDR3 length equals 14 residues. V was trimmed by 5 bases and J by 4 bases, leaving 12 bases between them. As DNA, the CDR3 is TGTGCCAGCAGTCTAACCATAACATACAATGAGCAGTTCTTC. Its protein product is CASSLTITYNEQFF.

This chain connects TRBV28 to TRBJ1-4; D might be TRBD1 (6 bases). V was clipped by 3 bases and J by 7 bases, with 15 bases between them. Germline values: CDR1 MDHEN, CDR2 SYDVKM. This CDR3 is built from 15 residues. The CDR3 loop reads CASSFTGLESEKLFF. The DNA of the CDR3 is TGTGCCAGCAGTTTCACAGGGTTGGAGAGTGAAAAACTGTTTTTT.

The rearrangement links TRBV7-8 to TRBJ2-5, with unresolved D. The DNA matches TRBJ2-7 better at its end, which makes the J call doubtful. The germline V gene encodes CDR1 SGHVS and CDR2 FQNEAQ. The CDR3 has 15 amino acids. The CDR3 nucleotides are TGTGCCAGCAGCTTAATTAGGGCAGGAATGGACGAGCAGTACTTC. Its protein is CASSLIRAGMDEQYF.

This clonotype was detected only a few times. The chain recombines TRBV5-6 with TRBJ2-7, with 9 bases that match TRBD1. Germline V gives CDR1 SGHDT, CDR2 YYEEEE. The CDR3 is made up of 15 amino acids. The trim removed 5 bases at V and 3 bases at J, leaving 9 bases unmatched. The CDR3 sequence is CASSPGTGSYYEQYF. In DNA, the CDR3 is TGTGCCAGCAGTCCTGGGACAGGGAGCTACTACGAGCAGTACTTC.

This clonotype showed up just a few times. The gene calls are TRBV18 and TRBJ2-5; no definite D call. CDR3 length equals 15 residues. Trimming left V 3 bases short and J 1 base short, with 12 bases between. Looked up from germline, CDR1 is KGHSH and CDR2 is LQKENI. CDR3 nucleotides: TGTGCCAGCTCACCTAATGGGCAGACCCAAGAGACCCAGTACTTC. Its protein is CASSPNGQTQETQYF.

The chain recombines TRBV10-3 with TRBJ2-3; tentatively, D is TRBD1 or TRBD2 (5 bases each). Germline lookup yields CDR1 ENHRY and CDR2 SYGVKD. Trimming pared 6 bases from V and 3 bases from J, leaving 16 bases between. There are 15 residues in the CDR3. The CDR3 DNA reads TGTGCCATCAGGACCGTCGAGGGGCAGACAGATACGCAGTATTTT. Residues: CAIRTVEGQTDTQYF.

The V gene is TRBV27, the J gene TRBJ1-2; TRBD1 might be the D (5 bases). The CDR3 has 15 residues. The V end was cut by 6 bases, the J end by 2 bases, with 16 bases between. Germline V lookup: CDR1 MNHEY, CDR2 SMNVEV (reference sequence). Written as DNA, the CDR3 is TGTGCCAGCAGACAGACTAAGGAGGGGAACTATGGCTACACCTTC. Translated, it gives CASRQTKEGNYGYTF.

This chain connects TRBV6-6 to TRBJ2-1, with 9 bases lining up with TRBD2. The germline gives CDR1 MNHNY, CDR2 SVGAGI (reference sequence). The CDR3 consists of 14 residues. The ends lost 5 bases at V and 10 bases at J; junction bases unmatched: 9. For the CDR3, the DNA is TGTGCCAGCAGTCCCCCGGCGGGGGGGTGGGAGCAGTTCTTC. It translates to CASSPPAGGWEQFF.

The genes are TRBV20-1 and TRBJ2-7, with 9 bases that match TRBD2. The trim removed 5 bases at V and 0 bases at J, leaving 17 bases unmatched. Per germline, CDR1 DFQATT and CDR2 SNEGSKA (reference sequence). The CDR3 is made up of 18 amino acids. CDR3 coding DNA: TGCAGTGCTTCAGACGCGGGAGGGACGAAAATGAGCTCCTACGAGCAGTACTTC. This gives the protein CSASDAGGTKMSSYEQYF.

The chain uses TRBV10-3 and TRBJ2-7, with TRBD2 matching over 8 bases. The CDR3 has 15 residues. The V and J ends lost 2 bases and 4 bases, in that order; junction bases with no gene match: 7. Germline V CDR1 and CDR2: ENHRY, SYGVKD. CDR3 region: CAISERGGLLYEQYF. The CDR3 DNA reads as TGTGCCATCAGTGAGCGGGGGGGCCTTCTTTACGAGCAGTACTTC.

V and J are TRBV10-2 and TRBJ2-5; D is unresolved. CDR1 is WSHSY and CDR2 is SAAADI in the germline V gene. The CDR3 is 16 residues long. Trimming took 0 bases from V and 1 from J, leaving 12 bases between them. The CDR3 DNA follows: TGCGCCAGCAGTGAGTCGAAGGGTCCTCTCCAAGAGACCCAGTACTTC. Protein: CASSESKGPLQETQYF.

The chain combines TRBV6-2 or TRBV6-3 with TRBJ2-7; no clear D gene. The CDR3 extends over 14 amino acids. CDR1 and CDR2 from the germline V gene are MNHEY and SVGEGT. V lost 5 bases and J 2 bases, leaving 13 bases between the germline ends. CDR3 amino acids: CASSQTDRPYEQYF. In nucleotides, the CDR3 is TGTGCCAGCAGTCAGACGGACCGTCCCTACGAGCAGTACTTC.

V gene TRBV4-1 combines with J gene TRBJ2-1, with no clear D. The V gene lost 0 bases and the J gene lost 7 bases, with 19 bases spanning the gap. Germline assignment: CDR1 MGHRA and CDR2 YSYEKL. CDR3 length: 17 amino acids. This chain's CDR3 is CASSQDALSPTANEQFF. For the CDR3, the DNA is TGCGCCAGCAGCCAAGACGCACTAAGCCCGACTGCGAATGAGCAGTTCTTC.

V and J are TRBV12-3 or TRBV12-4 and TRBJ1-1; D gene ambiguous. This CDR3 spans 13 amino acids. Trimming shortened V by 5 bases and J by 11 bases, and 18 bases separated the two germline ends. In nucleotides, the CDR3 is TGTGCCAGCAGTCCCGACCGGGCAGGCGAGGCTTTCTTT. This codes for CASSPDRAGEAFF.